The 10 T cell receptor beta chains presented below share a single source sample, sequenced in a study of T cells in Graves' hyperthyroidism and ophthalmopathy. From RNA transcripts, TCR beta CDR3 regions were amplified. An initial round of RT-PCR targeting the TCR CDR3 relied on the HTBI primer set. TCRdb passed the multiplex PCR reads through MiXCR, listing each CDR3 protein once. This sample has about 350,000 distinct CDR3 sequences, with 14% found just once. The sequenced sample consisted of blood. The receptor source for this set is a woman aged 25-40 years with Graves' hyperthyroidism.

This clonotype was seen at least ten times. The chain has TRBV11-2 and TRBJ1-3; D may be TRBD1 (5 bases). The CDR3 length is 15 residues. Germline CDR1 SGHAT, CDR2 FQNNGV. Between the trimmed V and J ends, which lost 1 base and 1 base, there was a span of 8 bases. Here the CDR3 DNA reads TGTGCCAGCAGCTTAGGGGGGTCTTCTGGAAACACCATATATTTT. Translating it yields CASSLGGSSGNTIYF. Looking up the rest from reference TRBV11-2 and TRBJ1-3 gives the full variable domain: EAGVAQSPRYKIIEKRQSVAFWCNPISGHATLYWYQQILGQGPKLLIQFQNNGVVDDSQLPKDRFSAERLKGVDSTLKIQPAKLEDSAVYLCASSLGGSSGNTIYFGEGSWLTVV.

This clonotype was recorded many times. V and J are TRBV30 and TRBJ2-7; D gene uncertain. CDR3 length: 11 residues. V shed 2 bases and J shed 6 bases, with 8 bases lying between them. CDR1 and CDR2 (germline): GTSNPN, SVGIG (reference sequence). The CDR3 region is CAWSLQTEQYF. The CDR3 bases are TGTGCCTGGAGTTTACAGACCGAGCAGTACTTC. The full variable domain, its missing parts supplied by reference TRBV30 and TRBJ2-7, is SQTIHQWPATLVQPVGSPLSLECTVEGTSNPNLYWYRQAAGRGLQLLFYSVGIGQISSEVPQNLSASRPQDRQFILSSKKLLLSDSGFYLCAWSLQTEQYFGPGTRLTVT.

The table lists this clonotype with a few counts. This chain connects TRBV6-2 or TRBV6-3 to TRBJ2-1, with a possible D match to TRBD2 (5 bases). V was trimmed by 5 bases and J by 9 bases, leaving 17 bases between them. This CDR3 is built from 14 residues. CDR1 and CDR2 from the germline V gene are MNHEY and SVGEGT. The CDR3 nucleotides read TGTGCCAGCAGTGGCTCGGACGGGGTGGGTGAGCAGTTCTTC. It is translated as CASSGSDGVGEQFF.

V is TRBV20-1 and J is TRBJ2-2, with TRBD2 identical over 7 bases. Germline V gene sequence: CDR1 DFQATT, CDR2 SNEGSKA (reference sequence). Losses at the gene ends were 6 bases for V and 4 bases for J; bases not matched to a gene: 14. The CDR3 has 16 amino acids. CDR3 protein: CSASLARETPTGELFF. The CDR3 bases are TGCAGTGCCTCACTAGCGCGGGAGACCCCCACCGGGGAGCTGTTTTTT.

This clonotype was picked up many times. The V gene is TRBV30, the J gene TRBJ1-2; D gene uncertain. Germline CDR1 GTSNPN, CDR2 SVGIG (reference sequence). The CDR3 has 13 residues. V lost 3 bases and J 4 bases, leaving 12 bases between the germline ends. DNA for the CDR3: TGTGCCTGGAGACGCTCACCGAGCTATGGCTACACCTTC. It translates to CAWRRSPSYGYTF.

The gene calls are TRBV29-1 and TRBJ2-5; no definite D call. The germline CDR1 and CDR2 sequences are SQVTM and ANQGSEA. This CDR3 has 10 amino acids. V lost 6 bases, J lost 13 bases, and 15 bases lay in between. This CDR3 reads CSVGRRTPYF. As DNA, the CDR3 is TGCAGCGTCGGCAGGCGGACGCCGTACTTC. Using reference TRBV29-1 and TRBJ2-5 for the parts outside the CDR3, the full variable domain is SAVISQKPSRDICQRGTSLTIQCQVDSQVTMMFWYRQQPGQSLTLIATANQGSEATYESGFVIDKFPISRPNLTFSTLTVSNMSPEDSSIYLCSVGRRTPYFGPGTRLLVL.

This clonotype was seen ten or more times. This rearrangement joins TRBV3-1 to TRBJ1-1; D unclear. V was clipped by 4 bases and J by 1 base, with 13 bases between them. The CDR3 extends over 15 amino acids. Germline lookup yields CDR1 LGHDT and CDR2 YNNKEL (reference sequence). CDR3 coding DNA: TGTGCCAGCAGCCGAGTTGGGTCCTCGAACACTGAAGCTTTCTTT. This sequence encodes CASSRVGSSNTEAFF.

Remarks on this clonotype: An end of the junction differs from the germline gene, which may be a read error. This chain uses TRBV28 with TRBJ2-2; TRBD2 is a possible D gene (6 bases). Germline V lookup: CDR1 MDHEN, CDR2 SYDVKM. CDR3 length: 16 amino acids. The CDR3 sequence: CAGSLWRGGFGGELFF. CDR3 nucleotides: TGTGCCGGCAGTTTATGGCGGGGCGGGTTCGGCGGGGAGCTGTTTTTT. The whole variable domain, remainder taken from reference TRBV28 and TRBJ2-2, is DVKVTQSSRYLVKRTGEKVFLECVQDMDHENMFWYRQDPGLGLRLIYFSYDVKMKEKGDIPEGYSVSREKKERFSLILESASTNQTSMYLCAGSLWRGGFGGELFFGEGSRLTVL.

For this clonotype: Germline and junction disagree at one end, which may indicate a read error. The chain uses TRBV11-3 and TRBJ2-7, with D perhaps TRBD2 (5 bases). CDR3 length: 15 residues. Germline V lookup: CDR1 SGHNT, CDR2 YENEEA. CDR3 DNA: TGCGCCAGCAGCCAAGATCCGAGGGTGAGATACGAGCAGTACTTC. Translated, it gives CASSQDPRVRYEQYF. Looking up the rest from reference TRBV11-3 and TRBJ2-7 gives the full variable domain: EAGVVQSPRYKIIEKKQPVAFWCNPISGHNTLYWYLQNLGQGPELLIRYENEEAVDDSQLPKDRFSAERLKGVDSTLKIQPAELGDSAVYLCASSQDPRVRYEQYFGPGTRLTVT.

The table lists this clonotype with many counts. The chain combines TRBV12-3 or TRBV12-4 with TRBJ2-1; D is unclear. The CDR3 consists of 12 residues. Trimming pared 4 bases from V and 6 bases from J, leaving 7 bases between. The CDR3 DNA reads as TGTGCCAGCAGTTGGAGTATCAATGAGCAGTTCTTC. It yields the protein CASSWSINEQFF.